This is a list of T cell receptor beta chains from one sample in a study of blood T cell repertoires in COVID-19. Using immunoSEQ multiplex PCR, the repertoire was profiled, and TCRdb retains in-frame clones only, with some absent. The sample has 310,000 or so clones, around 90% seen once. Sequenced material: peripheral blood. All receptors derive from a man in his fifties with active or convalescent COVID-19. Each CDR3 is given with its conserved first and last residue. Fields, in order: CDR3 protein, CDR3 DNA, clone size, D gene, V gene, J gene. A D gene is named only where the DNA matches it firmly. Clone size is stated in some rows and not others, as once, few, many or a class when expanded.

CASSQAPTGENSPLHF	TGCGCCAGCAGCCAAGCCCCGACAGGGGAGAATTCACCCCTCCACTTT	.	TRBD1	TRBV4-3	TRBJ1-6
CASSEAQGANYGYTF	TGTGCCAGCAGTGAAGCACAGGGGGCTAACTATGGCTACACCTTC	.	TRBD1	TRBV2	TRBJ1-2
CAFQGKGRAEAFF	TGTGCCTTCCAGGGGAAGGGTCGGGCTGAAGCTTTCTTT	few	.	TRBV28	TRBJ1-1
CASSAHRGNTEAFF	TGTGCCAGCAGTGCCCACCGGGGGAACACTGAAGCTTTCTTT	.	.	TRBV6-2/TRBV6-3	TRBJ1-1
CASSLQGEISPLHF	TGTGCCAGCAGCTTGCAGGGGGAGATTTCACCCCTCCACTTT	few	TRBD1	TRBV7-2	TRBJ1-6
CASNWGGTGELFF	TGTGCCAGCAATTGGGGGGGCACCGGGGAGCTGTTTTTT	few	TRBD2	TRBV2	TRBJ2-2
CASSLGQGEAQYF	TGCGCCAGCAGCTTGGGACAGGGCGAGGCCCAGTACTTC	.	TRBD1	TRBV5-1	TRBJ2-5
CASSIMRVYSNQPQHF	TGTGCCAGTAGTATAATGCGGGTTTATAGCAATCAGCCCCAGCATTTT	.	.	TRBV19	TRBJ1-5
CASSLSGGNGYTF	TGTGCCAGCAGTTTATCAGGGGGCAATGGCTACACCTTC	.	TRBD1	TRBV27	TRBJ1-2
CASSVDRLNEKLFF	TGTGCCAGCTCAGTTGACAGGCTTAATGAAAAACTGTTTTTT	.	.	TRBV18	TRBJ1-4
CASSLGRESGYTF	TGTGCCAGCAGCTTAGGCAGGGAAAGTGGCTACACCTTC	.	.	TRBV7-2	TRBJ1-2
CASSPQEYSNQPQHF	TGTGCCAGCTCCCCCCAGGAATATAGCAATCAGCCCCAGCATTTT	.	.	TRBV28	TRBJ1-5
CASSLRGQRGETQYF	TGTGCCAGCAGTTTACGGGGACAGAGGGGGGAGACCCAGTACTTC	.	TRBD1	TRBV28	TRBJ2-5
CASSQDPSAGAGTEAFF	TGCGCCAGCAGCCAAGATCCTTCGGCAGGAGCGGGCACTGAAGCTTTCTTT	.	.	TRBV4-3	TRBJ1-1
CASSLTGGGQPQHF	TGTGCCAGCAGTTTAACGGGGGGAGGTCAGCCCCAGCATTTT	.	.	TRBV28	TRBJ1-5
CASSFARGRARGNEQFF	TGTGCCAGCAGCTTTGCTAGGGGGAGGGCCAGAGGGAATGAGCAGTTCTTC	.	.	TRBV5-8	TRBJ2-1
CASSLDRERSPLHF	TGTGCCAGCAGCCTCGACAGGGAGCGGTCACCCCTCCACTTT	.	TRBD1	TRBV3-1/TRBV3-2	TRBJ1-6
CASSSDETSGNNEQFF	TGTGCCAGCAGCTCAGATGAGACTAGCGGTAACAATGAGCAGTTCTTC	once	TRBD2	TRBV7-8	TRBJ2-1
CASSLGGTTGGEQYF	TGTGCCAGCAGCTTAGGTGGCACTACCGGTGGGGAGCAGTACTTC	.	.	TRBV11-3	TRBJ2-7
CASSTTSAGNEQYF	TGTGCCAGCAGCACCACTAGCGCCGGCAACGAGCAGTACTTC	.	TRBD2	TRBV5-4	TRBJ2-7
CASSEALGSGELFF	TGTGCCAGCAGTGAAGCGCTCGGGTCCGGGGAGCTGTTTTTT	.	.	TRBV2	TRBJ2-2
CASSDERGYTGELFF	TGTGCCAGCAGCGACGAGAGGGGGTACACCGGGGAGCTGTTTTTT	.	.	TRBV4-2	TRBJ2-2
CASSFSASLGANVLTF	TGTGCCAGCAGCTTCTCCGCGTCTCTTGGGGCCAACGTCCTGACTTTC	.	.	TRBV7-9	TRBJ2-6
CSASPSTSGSAGELFF	TGCAGTGCTAGTCCCTCCACTAGCGGGAGCGCCGGGGAGCTGTTTTTT	.	TRBD2	TRBV20-1	TRBJ2-2
CASRPLDREDTEAFF	TGTGCCAGCAGGCCCCTGGACAGGGAGGACACTGAAGCTTTCTTT	.	TRBD1	TRBV2	TRBJ1-1
CASSLAGTEETQYF	TGTGCCAGCAGCCTGGCGGGGACAGAAGAGACCCAGTACTTC	.	.	TRBV5-4	TRBJ2-5
CASSEYYQGTEAFF	TGTGCCAGCAGTGAATATTATCAGGGTACTGAAGCTTTCTTT	few	.	TRBV6-4	TRBJ1-1
CASSFGGAETQYF	TGTGCCAGCAGCTTCGGGGGGGCAGAGACCCAGTACTTC	.	TRBD2	TRBV7-9	TRBJ2-5